The 29 T cell receptor beta chains reported below all come from one sample, sequenced in a study of cytomegalovirus exposure and HLA in healthy donors. PCR involved 60 Vbeta and 13 Jbeta primers. Generated by immunoSEQ multiplex PCR, the TCRdb table keeps only in-frame clones and is missing some. The table includes approximately 150,000 clones, roughly 80% detected once. The source material was PBMCs. The receptors come from a woman aged 50 to 60 in good health and CMV-seronegative.

Worth noting for this clone: The germline gene is not matched at one end of the junction; a read error may be the cause. V usage is TRBV7-9 and J usage is TRBJ1-1; 7 bases are shared with TRBD1. Germline-derived CDR1 and CDR2 are SEHNR and FQNEAQ (reference sequence). This CDR3 has 17 residues. The chain's CDR3 is CATSPLRYRGRVTEAFF. In DNA, the CDR3 is TGTGCCACCAGCCCCCTCCGCTACAGGGGTCGGGTCACTGAAGCTTTCTTT.

The chain employs TRBV2 and TRBJ1-2; D uncertain. Germline CDR1 is SNHLY and CDR2 is FYNNEI. CDR3 size: 14 residues. V was trimmed by 0 bases and J by 8 bases, leaving 13 bases between them. The CDR3 here is CASSEARTGRGYTF. In DNA, the CDR3 is TGTGCCAGCAGTGAAGCTCGGACTGGGCGAGGCTACACCTTC. The entire variable domain, with the rest obtained from reference TRBV2 and TRBJ1-2, is as follows: EPEVTQTPSHQVTQMGQEVILRCVPISNHLYFYWYRQILGQKVEFLVSFYNNEISEKSEIFDDQFSVERPDGSNFTLKIRSTKLEDSAMYFCASSEARTGRGYTFGSGTRLTVV.

The chain is built from TRBV7-2 and TRBJ2-3, with TRBD1 as a possible D gene (6 bases). The CDR3 is 15 amino acids. The V gene lost 1 base and the J gene lost 1 base, with 9 bases spanning the gap. CDR1 SGHTA and CDR2 FQGNSA come from the germline V gene. The CDR3 sequence is CASSLEGDGTDTQYF. The CDR3 DNA follows: TGTGCCAGCAGCTTAGAGGGGGATGGCACAGATACGCAGTATTTT.

This clone was observed once. The chain couples TRBV6-5 to TRBJ1-1; a possible D gene is TRBD1 (5 bases). Germline CDR1 and CDR2: MNHEY and SVGAGI. V was pared by 4 bases and J by 9 bases, with 9 bases between. This CDR3 region has 11 residues. The CDR3 loop is CASSSGVKAFF. DNA for the CDR3: TGTGCCAGCAGTTCGGGGGTAAAAGCTTTCTTT.

The rearrangement joins TRBV15 to TRBJ2-1, with 12 nucleotides matching TRBD2. V lost 7 bases and J lost 0; bases outside the gene matches: 7. Germline CDR1 is LNHNV and CDR2 is YYDKDF (reference sequence). The CDR3 length is 17 residues. The CDR3 here is CATNSLAGGSSYNEQFF. CDR3 DNA sequence: TGTGCCACCAATTCTCTAGCGGGGGGGAGCTCCTACAATGAGCAGTTCTTC.

CDR3 DNA: TGTGCCAGCAGTGAAGGGGACACTTATAACTATGGCTACACCTTC. Residues: CASSEGDTYNYGYTF. The chain has TRBV6-1 and TRBJ1-2; TRBD1 is a possible D gene (6 bases). CDR3 length equals 15 residues. Germline V gene data show CDR1 as MNHNS and CDR2 as SASEGT. Trimming cost V 1 base and J 1 base, with 10 bases left between them.

The chain recombines TRBV9 with TRBJ2-1, with 10 bases matching TRBD1. The trim removed 3 bases at V and 8 bases at J, leaving 14 bases unmatched. CDR1 is SGDLS and CDR2 is YYNGEE in the germline V gene. The CDR3 has 17 amino acids. CDR3 loop: CASSEGRDRGLIDEQFF. CDR3 DNA: TGTGCCAGCAGCGAAGGTAGGGACAGGGGCTTGATAGATGAGCAGTTCTTC.

The rearrangement uses TRBV10-2 and TRBJ1-6; 8 bases fit TRBD1. Per the germline V gene, CDR1 is WSHSY and CDR2 is SAAADI. This CDR3 contains 14 residues. The V and J ends lost 3 bases and 10 bases, in that order; junction bases with no gene match: 5. The DNA of the CDR3 is TGCGCCAGCAGTGACGACAGGGGACGGTCACCCCTCCACTTT. The encoded protein is CASSDDRGRSPLHF.

The chain recombines TRBV19 with TRBJ2-1; tentative D call: TRBD2 (6 bases). Germline V CDR1 and CDR2: LNHDA, SQIVND (reference sequence). The CDR3 runs 15 residues. Between the trimmed V and J ends, which lost 2 bases and 4 bases, there was a span of 12 bases. The CDR3: CASSIRTTEYNEQFF. DNA of the CDR3: TGTGCCAGTAGTATACGGACTACCGAGTACAATGAGCAGTTCTTC.

The V call is TRBV7-6, the J call TRBJ2-1; 9 positions agree with TRBD1. Germline-derived CDR1 and CDR2 are SGHVS and FNYEAQ. With 1 base clipped from V and 8 bases from J, the junction kept 6 bases outside the gene matches. The CDR3 spans 15 residues. DNA of the CDR3: TGTGCCAGCAGCTTAGGGACAGGGGATTGGGATGAGCAGTTCTTC. Encoded protein: CASSLGTGDWDEQFF. Drawing the rest from reference TRBV7-6 and TRBJ2-1, the complete variable domain is GAGVSQSPRYKVTKRGQDVALRCDPISGHVSLYWYRQALGQGPEFLTYFNYEAQQDKSGLPNDRFSAERPEGSISTLTIQRTEQRDSAMYRCASSLGTGDWDEQFFGPGTRLTVL.

This chain joins TRBV7-9 and TRBJ2-3; no clear D. Germline-derived CDR1 and CDR2 are SEHNR and FQNEAQ (reference sequence). This CDR3 region has 16 residues. The V end lost 1 base, the J end lost 2 bases, and 13 bases lay between the germline ends. The CDR3 reads CASSLGQDEITDTQYF. The CDR3 DNA follows: TGTGCCAGCAGCTTAGGGCAGGATGAGATCACAGATACGCAGTATTTT.

The chain carries TRBV29-1 and TRBJ2-7, with D unresolved. Germline V CDR1 and CDR2: SQVTM, ANQGSEA. This CDR3 contains 12 residues. Trimming removed 6 bases at V and 2 bases at J, with 11 bases between. CDR3 sequence reads: CSVGPTTYEQYF. The CDR3 region has the DNA TGCAGCGTGGGCCCGACAACCTACGAGCAGTACTTC.

The rearrangement joins TRBV28 to TRBJ2-2; D unclear. V gave up 2 bases and J gave up 6 bases, with 7 bases separating them. Per the germline V gene, CDR1 is MDHEN and CDR2 is SYDVKM. The CDR3 totals 13 residues. The CDR3 here is CASSLLRSGELFF. The CDR3 DNA reads as TGTGCCAGCAGTTTACTACGTTCCGGGGAGCTGTTTTTT.

This rearrangement joins TRBV9 to TRBJ2-3, with no clear D. Germline loops: CDR1 SGDLS, CDR2 YYNGEE. This CDR3 is built from 13 residues. V lost 0 bases and J lost 4, with 6 bases in between. This CDR3 reads CASSVELPDTQYF. In DNA form, the CDR3 reads TGTGCCAGCAGCGTAGAGCTTCCAGATACGCAGTATTTT. The variable domain in full, with the rest retrieved from reference TRBV9 and TRBJ2-3, is DSGVTQTPKHLITATGQRVTLRCSPRSGDLSVYWYQQSLDQGLQFLIQYYNGEERAKGNILERFSAQQFPDLHSELNLSSLELGDSALYFCASSVELPDTQYFGPGTRLTVL.

The chain carries TRBV7-8 and TRBJ2-7; the match to TRBD2 covers 11 bases. Germline CDR1 reads SGHVS; CDR2 reads FQNEAQ. The V segment lost 2 bases and the J segment 7 bases; nucleotides outside the gene matches: 10. The CDR3 has 16 amino acids. The CDR3 region is CASSLRSSGRAGEQYF. The CDR3 coding sequence is TGTGCCAGCAGCTTAAGGAGTAGCGGGAGGGCAGGGGAGCAGTACTTC. Combining the CDR3 with reference TRBV7-8 and TRBJ2-7 gives the whole variable domain GAGVSQSPRYKVAKRGQDVALRCDPISGHVSLFWYQQALGQGPEFLTYFQNEAQLDKSGLPSDRFFAERPEGSVSTLKIQRTQQEDSAVYLCASSLRSSGRAGEQYFGPGTRLTVT.

V usage is TRBV4-3 and J usage is TRBJ2-5; 14 bases are a match to TRBD2. Germline V lookup: CDR1 LGHNA, CDR2 YSLEER. With V trimmed by 5 bases and J by 7 bases, 6 bases remained unmatched. The CDR3 runs to 15 residues. CDR3 sequence (DNA): TGCGCCAGCAGCGCGGGACTAGCGGGGGTTGGGACCCAGTACTTC. This sequence encodes CASSAGLAGVGTQYF.

The genes are TRBV5-4 and TRBJ2-3; TRBD2 aligns across 10 bases. The CDR3 is 17 amino acids. From germline, CDR1 is SGHNT and CDR2 YYREEE (reference sequence). V lost 3 bases to trimming and J lost 3 bases; unmatched junction nucleotides: 10. For the CDR3, the DNA is TGTGCCAGCAGCTCCTCCAGCGGGGGGGGACTTACAGATACGCAGTATTTT. It is translated as CASSSSSGGGLTDTQYF.

The V call is TRBV11-2, the J call TRBJ2-2; 11 bases match TRBD2. Germline CDR1 reads SGHAT; CDR2 reads FQNNGV. J was trimmed by 15 bases and V by 0 bases; bases with no gene match: 9. The CDR3 totals 15 residues. The CDR3 bases are TGTGCCAGCAGCTTAGAAGGGACTAGCGGACCGGGGTTGTTTTTT. Protein sequence: CASSLEGTSGPGLFF.

This clone showed up just a few times. The V and J genes are TRBV5-4 and TRBJ1-4; possible D gene TRBD1, 6 bases. The V gene lost 0 bases and the J gene lost 11 bases, with 17 bases spanning the gap. From germline, CDR1 is SGHNT and CDR2 YYREEE (reference sequence). This CDR3 has 15 residues. The CDR3, as DNA: TGTGCCAGCAGCTTGGGGGTCGAAGGGGGGGAGAAACTGTTTTTT. It is translated as CASSLGVEGGEKLFF.

The chain uses TRBV4-3 and TRBJ1-6; D unclear. The CDR3 extends over 16 amino acids. CDR1 and CDR2 from the germline V gene are LGHNA and YSLEER. Trimming cost V 0 bases and J 3 bases, with 9 bases left between them. CDR3 amino acids: CASSQEAFNYNSPLHF. CDR3 sequence (DNA): TGCGCCAGCAGCCAAGAAGCCTTCAACTATAATTCACCCCTCCACTTT.

The V gene is TRBV9, the J gene TRBJ2-1, with D unresolved. V was pared by 3 bases and J by 5 bases, with 12 bases between. CDR1 and CDR2 from the germline V gene are SGDLS and YYNGEE. This CDR3 has 14 residues. CDR3 nucleotides: TGTGCCAGCAGCGCCCTCGTACGCGACAATGAGCAGTTCTTC. It codes for CASSALVRDNEQFF.

V gene TRBV19 combines with J gene TRBJ1-1; a weak D match, TRBD1 (5 bases). CDR1 is LNHDA and CDR2 is SQIVND in the germline V gene (reference sequence). The CDR3 is 12 amino acids. V lost 5 bases and J lost 7, with 11 bases in between. This chain's CDR3 is CASSLRTREAFF. The CDR3 DNA is TGTGCCAGTAGTTTGAGGACACGTGAAGCTTTCTTT.

This clone appeared a single time. CDR3 in amino acids: CASSWTSGGMGGELFF. CDR3 DNA sequence: TGTGCCAGCAGCTGGACTAGCGGGGGGATGGGCGGGGAGCTGTTTTTT. The chain employs TRBV7-2 and TRBJ2-2, with 14 bases fitting TRBD2. The CDR3 has 16 residues. J gave up 7 bases and V 4 bases, and 5 bases lay outside the gene matches. The germline V gene encodes CDR1 SGHTA and CDR2 FQGNSA. Using reference TRBV7-2 and TRBJ2-2 for the parts outside the CDR3, the full variable domain is GAGVSQSPSNKVTEKGKDVELRCDPISGHTALYWYRQSLGQGLEFLIYFQGNSAPDKSGLPSDRFSAERTGGSVSTLTIQRTQQEDSAVYLCASSWTSGGMGGELFFGEGSRLTVL.

V gene TRBV7-2 combines with J gene TRBJ2-4; 9 positions match TRBD2. Germline CDR1 is SGHTA and CDR2 is FQGNSA. The V and J ends lost 1 base and 8 bases, in that order; junction bases with no gene match: 6. The CDR3 totals 15 residues. CDR3 sequence: CASSLVAGGVDIQYF. CDR3 DNA: TGTGCCAGCAGCTTAGTGGCGGGAGGGGTAGACATTCAGTACTTC.

The genes are TRBV12-5 and TRBJ1-4, with TRBD1 matching 7 bases. After removal of 5 bases from V and 8 bases from J, the junction contained 14 bases not matched to a gene. Germline lookup yields CDR1 LGHNT and CDR2 FRNRAP. The CDR3 consists of 16 residues. CDR3 in amino acids: CASGPQTGTAREKLFF. The CDR3 DNA sequence: TGTGCTAGTGGTCCACAAACCGGGACAGCTCGAGAAAAACTGTTTTTT.

This sequence joins TRBV7-9 and TRBJ2-3; maybe TRBD1 (6 bases). V was trimmed by 5 bases and J by 3 bases, leaving 9 bases between them. Per germline, CDR1 SEHNR and CDR2 FQNEAQ (reference sequence). The CDR3 is 13 amino acids. CDR3 sequence (DNA): TGTGCCAGCAGCCCAGGGGCAACAGATACGCAGTATTTT. Its translation is CASSPGATDTQYF.

The chain recombines TRBV10-3 with TRBJ2-3, with 12 bases lining up with TRBD2. The CDR3 spans 14 residues. Germline V gene sequence: CDR1 ENHRY, CDR2 SYGVKD. The junction had 6 bases not matched to a gene; V was cut back by 10 bases and J by 4 bases. The CDR3 DNA sequence: TGTGCCACCCCTAGCGGGAGGGGTGCAGATACGCAGTATTTT. Amino acid sequence: CATPSGRGADTQYF.

The V gene is TRBV28, the J gene TRBJ1-2, with D tentatively TRBD1 (5 bases). The CDR3 extends over 13 amino acids. Germline assignment: CDR1 MDHEN and CDR2 SYDVKM. The V end was cut by 1 base, the J end by 8 bases, with 11 bases between. The CDR3 spells CASSLYRPGGYTF. Here the CDR3 DNA reads TGTGCCAGCAGTTTATATAGGCCAGGGGGCTACACCTTC.

This clone was seen more than once but under ten times. The genes are TRBV18 and TRBJ1-6, with D hard to call. From germline, CDR1 is KGHSH and CDR2 LQKENI. The CDR3 has 16 residues. The V end was cut by 0 bases, the J end by 7 bases, with 13 bases between. This CDR3 reads CASSPPGGEWNSPLHF. CDR3 in DNA: TGTGCCAGCTCACCACCGGGCGGGGAGTGGAATTCACCCCTCCACTTT.